This TCR beta chain was sequenced for a study of CD8 T cells in ankylosing spondylitis. Quantitative 5'-RACE was performed with molecular barcodes, and it yielded the TCR beta libraries. One entry per CDR3 protein, called by TCRdb with MiXCR from the 5' RACE reads. The table records about 160,000 distinct CDR3 sequences, about 42% of them present only once. The CDR3 contains 17 residues. Per germline, CDR1 SNHLY and CDR2 FYNNEI. The J segment lost 0 bases and the V segment lost 8 bases, leaving 10 bases of the junction unmatched. As to this clonotype: The antigen is not known.

The study's findings and limits: CD8+ by phenotype, disease-linked clones were relatively rare in peripheral blood. Earlier reports found some motif variants in synovial fluid and blood in reactive arthritis. For ankylosing spondylitis blood, a TCR beta motif of about 8 highly homologous variants appeared characteristic.

The origin of this receptor is a male donor with ankylosing spondylitis. V usage is TRBV2 and J usage is TRBJ2-1, with TRBD2 identical over 10 bases. The material sequenced was synovial fluid, either unsorted or a sorted T cell fraction (not recorded which). This chain's CDR3 is CASGTSASGPSYNEQFF. The CDR3 DNA reads as TGTGCCAGCGGGACTAGCGCCTCAGGCCCCTCCTACAATGAGCAGTTCTTC.